The 15 T cell receptor beta chains presented below share a single source sample, sequenced in a study of blood T cell repertoires in COVID-19. Some clones are missing from TCRdb's copy, which holds only in-frame ones; the method was immunoSEQ multiplex PCR. The sample lists around 120,000 clones; 70% to 85% were seen once. Sequenced sample: peripheral blood. The origin of the receptors is a man between 50 and 59 years old with acute or convalescent COVID-19.

The J gene is TRBJ1-6, the V gene TRBV6-5; unclear D gene. The germline gives CDR1 MNHEY, CDR2 SVGAGI. V was trimmed by 8 bases and J by 6 bases, leaving 8 bases between them. The CDR3 runs 12 residues. CDR3 DNA sequence: TGTGCCAGCTCTCGGGGTAATTCACCCCTCCACTTT. Encoded protein: CASSRGNSPLHF.

The gene calls are TRBV5-1 and TRBJ2-5, with D perhaps TRBD1 (5 bases). CDR3 length: 15 amino acids. Trimming shortened V by 0 bases and J by 2 bases, and 11 bases separated the two germline ends. The V gene's germline CDR1 is SGHRS and CDR2 YFSETQ. CDR3 in DNA: TGCGCCAGCAGCTTGGTGTCAGGGCTACAAGAGACCCAGTACTTC. Translating it yields CASSLVSGLQETQYF.

The rearrangement uses TRBV10-3 and TRBJ1-2, with 8 bases identical to TRBD1. Germline CDR1 is ENHRY and CDR2 is SYGVKD. Losses at the gene ends were 5 bases for V and 6 bases for J; bases not matched to a gene: 14. CDR3 size: 16 residues. CDR3 region: CAISPTSDRDYNGYTF. The CDR3 DNA reads TGTGCCATCAGTCCTACATCGGACAGGGACTACAATGGCTACACCTTC.

This clone occurred a few times. J is TRBJ1-5 and V is TRBV6-5; 7 positions match TRBD1. Germline assignment: CDR1 MNHEY and CDR2 SVGAGI. V shed 4 bases, J shed 2 bases, and the junction held 8 bases outside the gene matches. The CDR3 spans 16 residues. CDR3 protein: CASSSARQGGNQPQHF. In DNA form, the CDR3 reads TGTGCCAGCAGTTCAGCTAGACAGGGAGGCAATCAGCCCCAGCATTTT.

The genes are TRBV6-5 and TRBJ2-2; TRBD1 is a possible D gene (6 bases). The CDR3 is made up of 15 amino acids. V was clipped by 3 bases and J by 3 bases, with 11 bases between them. CDR1 MNHEY and CDR2 SVGAGI come from the germline V gene. This CDR3 reads CASSYQGLYTGELFF. In nucleotides, the CDR3 is TGTGCCAGCAGTTATCAGGGGCTTTACACCGGGGAGCTGTTTTTT.

The gene calls are TRBV2 and TRBJ1-4, with D perhaps matching TRBD1 (6 bases). The germline V gene encodes CDR1 SNHLY and CDR2 FYNNEI. The CDR3 spans 15 residues. The V gene lost 7 bases and the J gene lost 6 bases, with 18 bases spanning the gap. CDR3 nucleotide sequence: TGTGCCAGCACCAAACAGGGTAGGGGAGATGAAAAACTGTTTTTT. This codes for CASTKQGRGDEKLFF.

The DNA of the CDR3 is TGTGCCAGCTCCGGGACTAGCGGAAACATTCAGTACTTC. Protein: CASSGTSGNIQYF. The chain links TRBV3-1 (or the pseudogene TRBV3-2) to TRBJ2-4; 11 positions agree with TRBD2. In germline, CDR1 is LGHDT, CDR2 YNNKEL (reference sequence). The CDR3 runs to 13 residues. J was trimmed by 6 bases and V by 8 bases; bases with no gene match: 3.

The chain is built from TRBV5-1 and TRBJ2-1; 8 bases are shared with TRBD2. The CDR3 is made up of 15 amino acids. CDR1 SGHRS and CDR2 YFSETQ come from the germline V gene. Germline trimming cut 4 bases from V and 4 bases from J; bases unmatched to any gene: 7. The CDR3 here is CASSPTGGGYNEQFF. The CDR3 DNA sequence: TGCGCCAGCAGCCCCACCGGGGGGGGTTACAATGAGCAGTTCTTC.

This chain connects TRBV3-1 (or the pseudogene TRBV3-2) to TRBJ2-5; D gene ambiguous. Germline CDR1 LGHDT, CDR2 YNNKEL (reference sequence). V dropped 4 bases and J dropped 2 bases, with 5 bases sitting between them. The CDR3 totals 12 residues. Here the CDR3 DNA reads TGTGCCAGCAGCCCCTCTCAAGAGACCCAGTACTTC. It translates to CASSPSQETQYF.

This chain links TRBV28 with TRBJ2-5; 11 bases map to TRBD1. CDR1 and CDR2 (germline): MDHEN, SYDVKM. The CDR3 is 13 amino acids. V shed 7 bases and J 5 bases; nucleotides not matched to a gene: 3. CDR3: CASTDRGQETQYF. The CDR3 DNA follows: TGTGCCAGCACGGACAGGGGGCAGGAGACCCAGTACTTC.

The CDR3 spells CASKGGSGPFEELFF. CDR3 coding DNA: TGTGCCAGCAAAGGAGGTAGCGGTCCCTTCGAGGAGCTGTTTTTT. The rearrangement uses TRBV2 and TRBJ2-2, with D possibly TRBD2 on 6 matching bases. CDR1 is SNHLY and CDR2 is FYNNEI in the germline V gene. This CDR3 is built from 15 residues. V was trimmed by 7 bases and J by 10 bases, leaving 22 bases between them.

The genes are TRBV6-6 and TRBJ1-1; TRBD1 agrees at 10 bases. V lost 6 bases to trimming and J lost 1 base; unmatched junction nucleotides: 5. CDR1 and CDR2 (germline): MNHNY, SVGAGI (reference sequence). This CDR3 is 15 amino acids long. CDR3: CASSPTGGTNTEAFF. CDR3 DNA sequence: TGTGCCAGCAGCCCGACAGGGGGCACGAACACTGAAGCTTTCTTT.

This rearrangement joins TRBV19 to TRBJ1-1; 9 bases are a match to TRBD1. V was pared by 3 bases and J by 4 bases, with 12 bases of the junction left unmatched. This CDR3 spans 17 amino acids. The germline V gene has CDR1 LNHDA and CDR2 SQIVND (reference sequence). CDR3 in amino acids: CASSIVGTGGPGTEAFF. In DNA, the CDR3 is TGTGCCAGTAGTATTGTTGGTACAGGGGGCCCGGGCACTGAAGCTTTCTTT.

Regarding this clone: In the same sample, other DNA sequences code for this CDR3. The rearrangement uses TRBV7-9 and TRBJ2-6; TRBD1 might be the D (5 bases). The CDR3 contains 14 residues. V dropped 5 bases and J dropped 1 base, with 6 bases sitting between them. Germline V gene lookup returns CDR1 SEHNR and CDR2 FQNEAQ (reference sequence). The CDR3 bases are TGTGCCAGCAGCCCAGGGTCTGGGGCCAACGTCCTGACTTTC. It is translated as CASSPGSGANVLTF.

The rearrangement joins TRBV7-9 to TRBJ2-3, with D perhaps matching TRBD1 (6 bases). This CDR3 has 15 residues. V was clipped by 5 bases and J by 4 bases, with 16 bases between them. Germline V lookup: CDR1 SEHNR, CDR2 FQNEAQ (reference sequence). The DNA for the CDR3 is TGTGCCAGCAGCCCTATCAGGGGTCTCCCAGATACGCAGTATTTT. The encoded protein is CASSPIRGLPDTQYF.